This T cell receptor (beta chain) was retrieved from a study of blood T cell repertoires in COVID-19. Study-level background: Samples representing acute and convalescent COVID-19 were sourced from the United States, Italy and Spain.

Followed over time, Seattle patients had been enrolled while infection was active. Study processing details: Scientists estimated how many nucleated cells there were by amplifying reference gene primers. The repertoire was sequenced with immunoSEQ multiplex PCR; TCRdb's copy has only in-frame clones and lacks some. The V and J calls and clone size were taken over from that table, and D and trimming were inferred from the DNA. Of 150,000 to 200,000 clones listed, just under 85% are singletons. The CDR3 has 18 residues. The ends lost 6 bases at V and 5 bases at J; junction bases unmatched: 20. Germline lookup yields CDR1 SEHNR and CDR2 FQNEAQ (reference sequence).

Sequencing was carried out using peripheral blood. The sequence derives from an elderly woman with COVID-19, enrolled during active disease. The V call is TRBV7-9, the J call TRBJ2-5; 8 bases are a match to TRBD1. CDR3 nucleotides: TGTGCCAGCAGTTTTACTACTACCGGGACAGGAGCCTTTGAGACCCAGTACTTC. It encodes CASSFTTTGTGAFETQYF.